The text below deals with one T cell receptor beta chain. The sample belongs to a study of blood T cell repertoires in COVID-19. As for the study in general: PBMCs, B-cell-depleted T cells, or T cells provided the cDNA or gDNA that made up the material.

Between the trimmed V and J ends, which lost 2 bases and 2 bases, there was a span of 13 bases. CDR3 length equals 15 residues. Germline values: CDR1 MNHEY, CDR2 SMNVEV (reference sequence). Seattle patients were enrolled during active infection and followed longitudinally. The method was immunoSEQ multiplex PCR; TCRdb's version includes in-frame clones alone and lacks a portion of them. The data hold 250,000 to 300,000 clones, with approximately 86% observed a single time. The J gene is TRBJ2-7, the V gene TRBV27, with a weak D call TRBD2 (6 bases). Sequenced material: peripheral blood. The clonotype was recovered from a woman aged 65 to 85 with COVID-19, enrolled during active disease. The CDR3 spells CASSLIRDSPYEQYF. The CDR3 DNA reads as TGTGCCAGCAGTTTAATCAGGGACTCTCCCTACGAGCAGTACTTC.